This T cell receptor beta chain was captured by sequencing in a study of blood T cell repertoires in COVID-19. Study background: PBMCs, B-cell-depleted T cells, or T cells were the source of the cDNA or gDNA that made up the material.

Sequenced by immunoSEQ multiplex PCR; TCRdb stores in-frame clones only, minus some. The repertoire includes 150,000 to 200,000 clones, 80% of them detected once, and around 5.9% sits in the top ten. Trimming took 8 bases from V and 4 from J; bases not matched to a gene: 6. CDR1 is MGHRA, CDR2 YSYEKL, per germline. The CDR3 is 14 residues long. Cohorts were determined from participant-reported clinical history. V and J are TRBV4-1 and TRBJ2-3; TRBD1 matches 10 bases. This clonotype was obtained from a middle-aged man who had recovered from COVID-19. The sample comprised PBMCs or T cells enriched from blood (not recorded which). The CDR3: CASRRDRGADTQYF. CDR3 sequence (DNA): TGCGCCAGCCGCCGGGACAGGGGTGCAGATACGCAGTATTTT.